These 9 T cell receptor beta chains share one sample of origin, sequenced in a study of T cells in Graves' hyperthyroidism and ophthalmopathy. RNA transcripts gave rise to amplified TCR beta CDR3 regions. During a first-round RT-PCR of the TCR CDR3, the HTBI primer set was used. TCRdb called the multiplex PCR reads again in MiXCR, with one record for every CDR3 protein. The sample lists approximately 590,000 distinct CDR3 sequences, approximately 44% occurring once. The sample was peripheral blood or thyroid tissue (not recorded which). The receptors here all came from a woman in her late teens or twenties with Graves' hyperthyroidism.

This clonotype has just a few counts. The V gene is TRBV20-1, the J gene TRBJ2-7; D is possibly TRBD2 (6 bases). The length of the CDR3 is 15 residues. V dropped 3 bases and J dropped 3 bases, with 18 bases sitting between them. Germline-derived CDR1 and CDR2 are DFQATT and SNEGSKA (reference sequence). CDR3: CSARETDGGLYEQYF. The DNA for the CDR3 is TGCAGTGCTAGGGAGACGGACGGGGGACTCTACGAGCAGTACTTC.

V and J are TRBV7-9 and TRBJ2-7; 10 bases map to TRBD1. Germline CDR1 reads SEHNR; CDR2 reads FQNEAQ (reference sequence). The CDR3 contains 16 residues. The trim removed 5 bases at V and 3 bases at J, leaving 10 bases unmatched. In DNA form, the CDR3 reads TGTGCCAGCAGCCCGTCGCGGACAGGGGGAGGCTACGAGCAGTACTTC. Amino acid sequence: CASSPSRTGGGYEQYF. Using reference TRBV7-9 and TRBJ2-7 for the parts outside the CDR3, the full variable domain is DTGVSQNPRHKITKRGQNVTFRCDPISEHNRLYWYRQTLGQGPEFLTYFQNEAQLEKSRLLSDRFSAERPKGSFSTLEIQRTEQGDSAMYLCASSPSRTGGGYEQYFGPGTRLTVT.

This sequence joins TRBV6-6 and TRBJ1-6; 10 bases fit TRBD1. This CDR3 region has 16 residues. V lost 2 bases, J lost 9 bases, and 7 bases stayed unmatched. Germline V CDR1 and CDR2: MNHNY, SVGAGI (reference sequence). CDR3 protein: CASSYPGTGEASPLHF. The CDR3 nucleotides are TGTGCCAGCAGTTACCCCGGGACAGGGGAAGCTTCACCCCTCCACTTT.

The chain links TRBV10-3 to TRBJ2-3; D might be TRBD1 (6 bases). The ends were cut back, 3 bases at V and 2 bases at J, with 12 bases in the middle. The CDR3 is 15 residues long. Germline loops: CDR1 ENHRY, CDR2 SYGVKD. The CDR3 DNA follows: TGTGCCATCAGTGATCCGGGACACTCCACAGATACGCAGTATTTT. Its translation: CAISDPGHSTDTQYF.

This clonotype has at least ten counts. V is TRBV7-6 and J is TRBJ1-6; D gene ambiguous. Germline CDR1 and CDR2: SGHVS and FNYEAQ. V was cut by 1 base and J by 7 bases, with 11 bases left in between. The CDR3 length is 15 residues. CDR3 in amino acids: CASSLERAGNSPLHF. The CDR3 DNA sequence: TGTGCCAGCAGCTTAGAGAGGGCGGGGAATTCACCCCTCCACTTT.

Comment on this clonotype: One junction end disagrees with the germline gene, perhaps due to a read error. The chain links TRBV25-1 to TRBJ1-1; D remains ambiguous. Germline CDR1 and CDR2: MGHDK and SYGVNS. This CDR3 contains 17 residues. DNA for the CDR3: TGTGCCAGTAGTGCCCCTGCAAGGGCTAGAATGAACACTGAAGCTTTCTTT. Its protein product is CASSAPARARMNTEAFF. Supplemented by reference TRBV25-1 and TRBJ1-1, the full variable domain reads EADIYQTPRYLVIGTGKKITLECSQTMGHDKMYWYQQDPGMELHLIHYSYGVNSTEKGDLSSESTVSRIRTEHFPLTLESARPSHTSQYLCASSAPARARMNTEAFFGQGTRLTVV.

The chain has TRBV10-3 and TRBJ1-6; a weak D match, TRBD1 (6 bases). Deletions cut 0 bases from V and 10 bases from J, with 13 bases between. The length of the CDR3 is 15 residues. The V gene's germline CDR1 is ENHRY and CDR2 SYGVKD. CDR3 coding DNA: TGTGCCATCAGTGAGTCGGCGCAGGGACAATCACCCCTCCACTTT. As protein: CAISESAQGQSPLHF.

In this sample, this clonotype turned up once. The chain recombines TRBV9 with TRBJ1-3, with D unclear. V was shortened by 3 bases and J by 7 bases, with 5 bases between the two germline ends. Germline V CDR1 and CDR2: SGDLS, YYNGEE. The CDR3 loop spans 11 amino acids. The CDR3 sequence: CASSDGNTIYF. The CDR3 nucleotides read TGTGCCAGCAGCGACGGGAACACCATATATTTT.

With regard to this clonotype: Relative to the germline gene, one junction end is altered; a read error may explain this. The chain has TRBV29-1 and TRBJ2-7; 7 bases fit TRBD2. The CDR3 consists of 13 residues. Per germline, CDR1 SQVTM and CDR2 ANQGSEA. The CDR3 DNA reads TGCAGCTTTGAGGCGGGAGATGGGTACGAGCAGTACTTC. It translates to CSFEAGDGYEQYF.